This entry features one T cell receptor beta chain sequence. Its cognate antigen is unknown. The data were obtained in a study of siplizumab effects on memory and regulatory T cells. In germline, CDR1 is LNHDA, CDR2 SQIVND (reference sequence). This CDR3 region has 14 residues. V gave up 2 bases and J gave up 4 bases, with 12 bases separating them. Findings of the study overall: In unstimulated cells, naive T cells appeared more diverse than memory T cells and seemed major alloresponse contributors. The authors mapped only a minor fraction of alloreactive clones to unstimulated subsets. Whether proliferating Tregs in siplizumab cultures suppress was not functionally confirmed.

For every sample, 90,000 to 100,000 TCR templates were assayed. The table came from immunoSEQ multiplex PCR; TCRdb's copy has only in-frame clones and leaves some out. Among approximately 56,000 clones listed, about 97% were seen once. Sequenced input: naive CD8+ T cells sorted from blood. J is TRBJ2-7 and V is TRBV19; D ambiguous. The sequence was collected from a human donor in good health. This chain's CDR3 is CASSIYGDRYEQYF. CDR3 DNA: TGTGCCAGTAGTATATATGGTGATCGGTACGAGCAGTACTTC.